This T cell receptor beta chain is from a study of beta chain features in type 1 diabetes. Sorting produced populations that all topped 95% purity. Trimming removed 7 bases from V and 10 bases from J; junction bases left unmatched: 11. CDR3 length equals 15 residues. CDR1 is ENHRY, CDR2 SYGVKD, per germline. General study findings and limits: Shorter TCRB CDR3s, moderately but significantly so, marked every one of the four CD4+ subsets in Type 1 diabetes patients. HLA effects on TCRB rearrangement stayed unresolved here. High-TCR-expressing cells could be over-represented by cDNA sequencing.

As to this clone: Its matching antigen is unknown.

The whole isolated RNA underwent reverse transcription, so sequencing captured expressed TCRB transcripts. Naive, central memory and regulatory T cell samples yielded about 3.9 million reads on average. Produced via immunoSEQ multiplex PCR; TCRdb's table is partial and in-frame only. The sample carries 150,000 to 200,000 clones, approximately 62% recorded once. Sequenced input: naive CD4+ T cells from blood. The chain couples TRBV10-3 to TRBJ1-6; 9 positions match TRBD1. This sequence was found in a man aged 25-45 years with type 1 diabetes. The CDR3 here is CAITKSGQGFSPLHF. For the CDR3, the DNA is TGTGCCATCACGAAATCGGGACAGGGATTCTCACCCCTCCACTTT.